This section outlines one TCR beta chain sequence together with its context. The antigen this receptor binds is unknown. Base quality data are lacking; no much larger clone is found one base away. According to the study, the label for this sample's time point signals: late/post reinfection, 12 to 24 weeks after detection. Sorted cells were sequenced directly ex vivo, with no in vitro expansion before TCR sequencing. The donors were people who inject drugs and were enrolled in Canada's Montreal Acute Hepatitis C Cohort Study (HEPCO). As controls, total naive CD8 T cells were sorted as viable CD3+ CD8+ CD45RO- cells from a couple of donors at all three reinfection time points. Before sorting, cryopreserved peripheral blood mononuclear cells were thawed and CD8 T cells were purified from those thawed cells. The MACS CD8+ T cell Isolation Kit was used to enrich CD8 T cells by negative selection. Cells were sorted on a BD FACSAria II sorter using FACSDiva software, and FlowJo was used for data analysis.

Inclusive of the bounding cysteine and phenylalanine, the CDR3 is 16 residues long. Only the CDR3 portion is preserved as DNA: 48 bases, with reading frame beginning at the first base. The germline V gene gives CDR1 as LGHNA and CDR2 as YNFKEQ. Trimming takes 0 bases from V and 6 bases from J, and the germline ends sit 17 bases apart. The sample is drawn from a study of memory CD8 T cells in hepatitis C reinfection (dated by TCRdb to between 2016 and 2019). For the study in its entirety: Two consecutive HCV infections were spontaneously resolved by three donors, whereas a primary infection was cleared by two donors who then became chronically infected after reinfection. An HCV reinfection was defined as a positive HCV RNA test that came after two negative tests taken at least 60 days apart. Late or post reinfection samples were obtained 12 to 24 weeks after detection of reinfection. The study tracked the TCR beta repertoire of virus-specific CD8 T cells longitudinally across an HCV reinfection episode in several donors. Between about 2008 and 2013, about 5 reinfection cases with stored pre-reinfection samples were identified. In the reinfection study, participants who had previously resolved an HCV infection were followed up every 3 months. General study outcomes and caveats: Because the study included only four to six donors, definitive conclusions about public clonotypes linked to secondary clearance could not be reached.

The library relied on the immunoSEQ multiplex PCR assay. Genomic DNA was extracted from the sorted cells, and Adaptive Biotechnologies' automated high-throughput method was used to sequence the TCR beta V, D and J regions. A two-step, bias-controlled multiplex PCR was used to amplify the CDR3 regions. Amplified TCR beta libraries were sequenced on an Illumina instrument. Per the source publication's procedure: The demultiplexed reads were processed to cut down on amplification and sequencing bias, and the IMGT database was used to assign CDR3 sequences to gene families. Repertoire data were analyzed with ImmunoSEQ software version 2.0. Out-of-frame sequences and sequences with stop codons in the CDR3 were removed from clonotype lists. Clonotypes below 0.01% frequency were excluded because they corresponded to less than one cell. Richness was calculated by dividing observed richness by the number of input cells, and evenness was calculated by dividing Shannon entropy by the log of observed richness. Simpson diversity and Morisita-Horn overlap indices were used to quantify repertoire diversity and similarity between time points. Clonotypes were grouped as dominant (>1%), sub-dominant (0.5-0.99%), low abundance (0.1-0.49%) or lowest abundance (<0.1%). A germline index was derived by subtracting total nucleotide additions from total CDR3 length and dividing the result by total CDR3 length. Held by TCRdb, this immuneACCESS table contains in-frame sequences only and omits some clones. Under half of the omission traces to an unresolved V gene where checked; the cause of the rest is unknown. V and J calls plus clone size are reproduced from that table; the DNA served to infer D and trimming. The sample table lists approximately 46,000 clones, about 91% of them with a count of one. The ten biggest clones cover more than 0.6% of the sample.

The sequence derives from a man between 18 and 35 years old with hepatitis C virus infection. Material for sequencing was naive CD8+ T cells sorted from blood. The sample's cell subset or site, from its label and the paper: total naive CD8+CD45RO- T cells. The V and J genes are TRBV4-2 and TRBJ1-2, with the D gene too uncertain to name. The sequenced DNA is TGTGCCAGCAGCCAAGAACACAGAGCCCTTTCGGATGGCTACACCTTC. This yields the protein CASSQEHRALSDGYTF.